Listed below are T cell receptor beta chains from one sample, sequenced in a study of T cells in Graves' hyperthyroidism and ophthalmopathy. TCRdb processed the multiplex PCR reads anew with MiXCR; each CDR3 protein has one entry. The table lists 500,000 to 800,000 distinct CDR3 sequences, around 13% of them singletons. The sample consisted of blood. All receptors come from a woman aged 45 to 65 with Graves' ophthalmopathy. The CDR3 runs from the conserved cysteine through the conserved F or W.

TRBJ1-2 | TRBV6-1 | CASSYQTGGYTF
TRBJ2-3 | TRBV28 | CASSPPLVAQDTDTQYF
TRBJ2-3 | TRBV29-1 | CSVRTSGTPDTQYF
TRBJ2-5 | TRBV6-2/TRBV6-3 | CANSYLTSPIETQYF
TRBJ2-3 | TRBV28 | CASSPGQPGDTQYF
TRBJ1-2 | TRBV28 | CASSRGGMYGYTF
TRBJ2-3 | TRBV11-2 | CASRRASGRDTQYF
TRBJ2-7 | TRBV7-9 | CASSLGLAAYEQYF
TRBJ2-5 | TRBV20-1 | CSAQRGIQETQYF
TRBJ1-6 | TRBV28 | CASSLIVPSPLHF
TRBJ2-5 | TRBV20-1 | CSARDLGGQETQYF
TRBJ2-3 | TRBV6-1 | CASSRGLAGGRGSRDTQYF
TRBJ2-5 | TRBV7-3 | CASSSTGVPQETQYF
TRBJ2-2 | TRBV27 | CASSAQRLAGGGELFF
TRBJ2-2 | TRBV10-3 | CAISEPENTGELFF
TRBJ2-2 | TRBV12-3/TRBV12-4 | CASKLAANTGELFF
TRBJ2-3 | TRBV4-1 | CASSQSDGSTDTQYF
TRBJ2-7 | TRBV29-1 | CSVVAGVEEQYF
TRBJ2-3 | TRBV6-2/TRBV6-3 | CASRTDRERRGDTQYF
TRBJ2-7 | TRBV20-1 | CSAASTGISSYEQYF
TRBJ2-5 | TRBV4-3 | CASSQTSGRAEETQYF
TRBJ2-1 | TRBV7-2 | CASSFLGTSQVADEQFF
TRBJ1-1 | TRBV7-9 | CASSAPQGLNTEAFF
TRBJ2-7 | TRBV11-2 | CASSRVGSGANEQYF
TRBJ2-5 | TRBV20-1 | CSARVAAGVQETQYF
TRBJ1-1 | TRBV19 | CASSVQQGVNTEAFF
TRBJ1-4 | TRBV20-1 | CSASPDGGRNEKLFF
TRBJ2-1 | TRBV29-1 | CSVEDGTKQFF
TRBJ2-1 | TRBV29-1 | CSASRLAGGDNEQFF
TRBJ1-1 | TRBV7-9 | CASSLGTGAFF
TRBJ1-6 | TRBV4-3 | CASSQDVRGLGSPLHF
TRBJ2-6 | TRBV28 | CASRIQGAQGANVLTF
TRBJ1-5 | TRBV6-2/TRBV6-3 | CASNRGASNQPQHF